This T cell receptor beta chain was sequenced for a study of T cells in Graves' hyperthyroidism and ophthalmopathy. The CDR3 extends over 15 amino acids. The germline gives CDR1 KGHSH, CDR2 LQKENI. Trimming removed 2 bases from V and 6 bases from J; junction bases left unmatched: 5. Uncontrolled infection, other autoimmune disease, pregnancy or lactation disqualified patients from enrolment. Researchers took RNA transcripts and amplified the TCR beta CDR3 regions from them. The TCR CDR3 was amplified in a first-round RT-PCR using the HTBI primer set. MiXCR was run by TCRdb on the multiplex PCR reads, yielding one entry per CDR3 protein. The sample carries about 560,000 distinct CDR3 sequences, around a sixth recorded once.

The chain links TRBV18 to TRBJ2-1; 9 nucleotides align to TRBD2. What was sequenced was blood. This receptor was obtained from a woman in her twenties or thirties with Graves' hyperthyroidism. The CDR3 bases are TGTGCCAGCTCACCAGGGACTAGCAGTATCAATGAGCAGTTCTTC. Encoded protein: CASSPGTSSINEQFF. The full variable domain, its missing parts supplied by reference TRBV18 and TRBJ2-1, is NAGVMQNPRHLVRRRGQEARLRCSPMKGHSHVYWYRQLPEEGLKFMVYLQKENIIDESGMPKERFSAEFPKEGPSILRIQQVVRGDSAAYFCASSPGTSSINEQFFGPGTRLTVL.